These T cell receptor beta chains were read from a single sample in a study of T cells in localized non-small cell lung cancer. TCRdb's table, derived via immunoSEQ multiplex PCR, lists solely in-frame clones and lacks some. Of about 72,000 clones in the sample, just under 85% were seen once. Sample: peripheral blood, taken before any cancer treatment. These receptors came from a female donor of 60 years or more with stage I lung adenocarcinoma. Each CDR3 is given with its conserved first and last residue. A D gene is named only where the DNA matches it firmly. Clone size is shown for a subset of rows, as once, few, many or a class of expanded clone.

cdr3_nt cdr3_aa clone_size cdr3_length v_call d_call j_call
TGTGCCAGTGCGGACAGGGCGGACGGCTACACCTTC CASADRADGYTF NA 12 TRBV19 TRBD1 TRBJ1-2
TGTGCCAGCAGCTTGGCAGGGGCGCATATTGAAAAACTGTTTTTT CASSLAGAHIEKLFF NA 15 TRBV5-6 NA TRBJ1-4
TGTGCCAGCGGGCCGGGACAGGCCCAAAAACTGTTTTTT CASGPGQAQKLFF NA 13 TRBV9 TRBD1 TRBJ1-4
TGTGCCAGCAGCCCGGGACGGAGCACAGATACGCAGTATTTT CASSPGRSTDTQYF NA 14 TRBV7-3 NA TRBJ2-3
TGTGCCAGCAGTGAAATGGCCCGAGAACCGAGAAATGAAAAACTGTTTTTT CASSEMAREPRNEKLFF NA 17 TRBV2 NA TRBJ1-4
TGCGCCAGCAGCTTGCGGAGCGGCCAAGAGACCCAGTACTTC CASSLRSGQETQYF NA 14 TRBV5-1 NA TRBJ2-5
TGCGCCAGCAGCTTGGACAGGGGATCGGATGAAAAACTGTTTTTT CASSLDRGSDEKLFF NA 15 TRBV5-1 TRBD1 TRBJ1-4
TGTGCCAGCAGCGATAGTGTAGAGGGAGGTTTCATGAACACTGAAGCTTTCTTT CASSDSVEGGFMNTEAFF NA 18 TRBV9 NA TRBJ1-1
TGCGCCAGCAGCCAAGGGGAAGGGCTACCTCCTGGGGGGGAGCTGTTTTTT CASSQGEGLPPGGELFF NA 17 TRBV4-1 NA TRBJ2-2
TGTGCCAGCAGTTACTCGAGAGGGGATGGCTACACCTTC CASSYSRGDGYTF NA 13 TRBV6-6 NA TRBJ1-2
TGTGCCAGCAGCTTGGCCAGGGCCTACGAGCAGTACTTC CASSLARAYEQYF NA 13 TRBV5-6 NA TRBJ2-7
TGTGCCAGCAACTTACAGGGGGCCCAAGAGACCCAGTACTTC CASNLQGAQETQYF NA 14 TRBV13 TRBD1 TRBJ2-5
TGCGCCAGCAGCTTGCAGTCAGCCGAACCTTTTATTGAGCAGTACTTC CASSLQSAEPFIEQYF NA 16 TRBV5-1 NA TRBJ2-7
TGTGCCAGCAGTGAGCATACGTCTAGCGGTTACAATGAGCAGTTCTTC CASSEHTSSGYNEQFF NA 16 TRBV6-4 TRBD2 TRBJ2-1
TGCAGCGTGCCCAGACACCAGGGGGGGTTTGAAGCTTTCTTT CSVPRHQGGFEAFF NA 14 TRBV29-1 TRBD1 TRBJ1-1
TGTGCCAGCAGCTTAGCGACCGGCAGGACCTTCGCTCAGCCCCAGCATTTT CASSLATGRTFAQPQHF NA 17 TRBV7-2 NA TRBJ1-5
TGTGCCAGCAGTTATAGGTTGAACACTGAAGCTTTCTTT CASSYRLNTEAFF NA 13 TRBV28 NA TRBJ1-1
TGTGCCAGCAGTGAATACGTCCTCGGGGGCACTGAAGCTTTCTTT CASSEYVLGGTEAFF NA 15 TRBV6-1 NA TRBJ1-1
TGTGCCAGTACCTTACAGGGAGCTGGAAACACCATATATTTT CASTLQGAGNTIYF NA 14 TRBV19 NA TRBJ1-3
TGTGCCAGCAGCGCCTGGACAGGGGGGGCCTACGAGCAGTACTTC CASSAWTGGAYEQYF NA 15 TRBV7-9 TRBD1 TRBJ2-7
TGTGCCAGCAGCCCACGGGGACTAGCGGTTAACTCCTACGAGCAGTACTTC CASSPRGLAVNSYEQYF NA 17 TRBV7-2 TRBD2 TRBJ2-7
TGCGCCAGCAGCTTGACAGGGGAGGGGTATGGCTACACCTTC CASSLTGEGYGYTF once 14 TRBV5-1 TRBD1 TRBJ1-2
TGTGCCCTACTAACGAATGAGCAGTTCTTC CALLTNEQFF NA 10 TRBV30 NA TRBJ2-1
TGTGCCAGCAGTGGGGGACAGGGCACTGAAGCTTTCTTT CASSGGQGTEAFF NA 13 TRBV6-4 TRBD1 TRBJ1-1
TGTGCCAGCAGTGAGACGGTTTCCTACGAGCAGTACTTC CASSETVSYEQYF NA 13 TRBV6-5 NA TRBJ2-7
TGTGCCAGCAGTGGCCACAGGGGATCCGAGCAGTACTTC CASSGHRGSEQYF many 13 TRBV6-1 TRBD1 TRBJ2-7
TGTGCCAGCAGACTGAACCGGGACTTTCAAGAGACCCAGTACTTC CASRLNRDFQETQYF NA 15 TRBV21-1 NA TRBJ2-5
TGTGCCACCAGCAGAGGACTAGCGGGGATATACAATGAGCAGTTCTTC CATSRGLAGIYNEQFF once 16 TRBV15 TRBD2 TRBJ2-1
TGTGCCAGCAGTGAGGACAGACTCACTGAAGCTTTCTTT CASSEDRLTEAFF few 13 TRBV2 NA TRBJ1-1
TGTGCCAGTAGTATAGATGGGTTCAGGGCTCGTGATCAGCCCCAGCATTTT CASSIDGFRARDQPQHF once 17 TRBV19 NA TRBJ1-5
TGTGCCAGCTCACCAGCGGGGGGTAGCTATGGCTACACCTTC CASSPAGGSYGYTF few 14 TRBV18 NA TRBJ1-2
TGTGCCAGCAGCCCCCAGGGAATTAACGAGCAGTACTTC CASSPQGINEQYF NA 13 TRBV7-9 NA TRBJ2-7